A single T cell receptor beta chain is shown here with its context. Only CD45RO-negative cells positively selected for CCR7 counted as naive CD8 cells, so terminally differentiated effector memory CD45RA+ cells were excluded. Trimming took 3 bases from V and 4 from J; bases not matched to a gene: 8. Germline lookup yields CDR1 SGDLS and CDR2 YYNGEE. This CDR3 has 15 residues. This specimen comes from a study of shared clonotypes between healthy human individuals. TCRdb's table, derived via immunoSEQ multiplex PCR, lists solely in-frame clones and lacks some. The table lists some 2 million clones, about 94% of them singletons.

This receptor was identified in a man aged 18 to 35 in good health. Sequencing was performed on naive CD8+ T cells sorted from blood. The V call is TRBV9, the J call TRBJ2-7, with 9 positions matching TRBD2. The CDR3 sequence: CASSAAGGGRYEQYF. In nucleotides, the CDR3 is TGTGCCAGCAGCGCCGCGGGAGGGGGAAGGTACGAGCAGTACTTC.